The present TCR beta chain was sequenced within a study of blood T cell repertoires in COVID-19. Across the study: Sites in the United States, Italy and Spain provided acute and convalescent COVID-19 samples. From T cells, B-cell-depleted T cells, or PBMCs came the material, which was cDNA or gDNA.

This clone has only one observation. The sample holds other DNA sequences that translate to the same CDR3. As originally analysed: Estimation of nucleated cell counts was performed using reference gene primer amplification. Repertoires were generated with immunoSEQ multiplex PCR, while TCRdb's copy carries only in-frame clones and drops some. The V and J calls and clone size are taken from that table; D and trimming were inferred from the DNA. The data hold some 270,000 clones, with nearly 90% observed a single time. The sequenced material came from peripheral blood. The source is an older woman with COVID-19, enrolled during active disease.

CDR3: CASSRDSSYGYTF. Here the CDR3 DNA reads TGTGCCAGCAGCAGGGACAGCTCCTATGGCTACACCTTC. The rearrangement joins TRBV6-5 to TRBJ1-2; 7 nucleotides align to TRBD1. With V trimmed by 6 bases and J by 4 bases, 5 bases remained unmatched. The germline CDR1 and CDR2 sequences are MNHEY and SVGAGI. This CDR3 has 13 amino acids.